This T cell receptor beta chain was recovered during a study of response to subunit inactivated influenza vaccine. The study, taken as a whole, reports: Researchers suggested that each seasonal influenza vaccination recruits few new T cells.

A single record per CDR3 protein comes from TCRdb applying MiXCR to the RT-PCR reads. The top ten clones hold around 10% of a sample with a few hundred thousand distinct CDR3 sequences, 13% to 15% of them seen once. This clonotype was seen only a few times. Antigen specificity is unknown. V dropped 5 bases and J dropped 5; count of bases not matched to a gene: 3. The CDR3 is made up of 14 amino acids. CDR1 is MNHEY, CDR2 SMNVEV, per germline (reference sequence). Sequencing was performed on PBMCs from blood, taken roughly 13 days after vaccination. The chain joins TRBV27 to TRBJ2-7, with 13 nucleotides matching TRBD2. The sequence was obtained from a man aged 45-65 years who received an inactivated influenza vaccine. The CDR3 here is CASSRGTSGDEQYF. In nucleotides, the CDR3 is TGTGCCAGCAGTCGGGGGACTAGCGGGGACGAGCAGTACTTC.